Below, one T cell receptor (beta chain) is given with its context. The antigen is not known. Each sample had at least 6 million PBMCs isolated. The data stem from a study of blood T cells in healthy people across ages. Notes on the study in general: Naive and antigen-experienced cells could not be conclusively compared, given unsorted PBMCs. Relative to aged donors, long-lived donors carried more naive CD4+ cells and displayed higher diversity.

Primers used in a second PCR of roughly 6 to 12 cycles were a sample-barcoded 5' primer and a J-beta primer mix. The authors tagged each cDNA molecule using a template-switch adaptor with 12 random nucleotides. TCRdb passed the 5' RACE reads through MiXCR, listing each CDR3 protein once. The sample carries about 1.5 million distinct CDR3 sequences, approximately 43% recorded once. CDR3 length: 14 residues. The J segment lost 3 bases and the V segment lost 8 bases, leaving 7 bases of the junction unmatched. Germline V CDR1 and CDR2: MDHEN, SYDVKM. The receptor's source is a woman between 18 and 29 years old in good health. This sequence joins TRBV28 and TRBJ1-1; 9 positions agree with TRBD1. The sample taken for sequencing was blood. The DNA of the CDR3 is TGTGCCAGCGGAATACAGGGGGCGTACACTGAAGCTTTCTTT. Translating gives CASGIQGAYTEAFF.